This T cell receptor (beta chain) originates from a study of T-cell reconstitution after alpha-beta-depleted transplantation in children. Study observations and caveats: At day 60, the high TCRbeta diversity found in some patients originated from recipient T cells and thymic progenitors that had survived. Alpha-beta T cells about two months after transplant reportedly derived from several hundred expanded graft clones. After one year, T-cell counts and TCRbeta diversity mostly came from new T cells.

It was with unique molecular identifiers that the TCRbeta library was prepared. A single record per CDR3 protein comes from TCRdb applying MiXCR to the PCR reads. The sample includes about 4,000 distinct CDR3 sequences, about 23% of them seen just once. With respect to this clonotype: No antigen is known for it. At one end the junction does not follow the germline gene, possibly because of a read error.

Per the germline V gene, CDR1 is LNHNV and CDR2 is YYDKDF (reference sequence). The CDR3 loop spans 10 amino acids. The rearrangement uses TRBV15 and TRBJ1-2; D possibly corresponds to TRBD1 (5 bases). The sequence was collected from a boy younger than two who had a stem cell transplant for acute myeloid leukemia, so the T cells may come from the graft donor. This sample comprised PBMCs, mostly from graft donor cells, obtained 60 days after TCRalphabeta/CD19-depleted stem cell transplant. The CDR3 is CKILGESYTF. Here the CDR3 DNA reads TGCAAAATCTTGGGGGAGAGCTACACCTTC.